This note documents a single TCR beta chain sequence. The antigen remains unidentified. These data belong to a study of T cells in narcolepsy. TCRdb keeps only in-frame clones here, not all; method: immunoSEQ multiplex PCR. The sample records 30,000 to 40,000 clones, approximately 85% being singletons. V was clipped by 0 bases and J by 7 bases, with 11 bases between them. The CDR3 has 15 residues. The V gene's germline CDR1 is SGHNT and CDR2 YYREEE (reference sequence). General study results and limits: Reportedly, autoreactive clonotypes were serially detected in patients' blood but not controls'.

The chain has TRBV5-4 and TRBJ1-6; TRBD1 is a possible D gene (5 bases). Sequencing was carried out using CD45RA- memory CD4+ T cells from PBMCs. The sequence derives from a human donor with narcolepsy. This CDR3 is CASSLGQGLNSPLHF. The CDR3 DNA reads as TGTGCCAGCAGCTTGGGGCAGGGACTAAATTCACCCCTCCACTTT.